The entry below gives a single T cell receptor (beta chain) sequence along with its context. Each TRB cDNA library was prepared by 5' RACE (with UMI labels). One entry per CDR3 protein, without DNA, is what TCRdb gives after re-calling the 5' RACE reads. Its table records 100,000 or so distinct CDR3 sequences. This sample is part of a study of CXCR3-negative and CXCR3-positive naive CD8 T cells. CDR1 is MNHEY and CDR2 is SMNVEV in the germline V gene (reference sequence). This CDR3 has 15 amino acids. The sample comprised naive CXCR3- CD8+ T cells from blood. Described subset: CD45RO-CCR7+CD27+CD95- naive CD8+ T cells lacking CXCR3 (TNR3-). The clonotype comes from a human donor in good health. Some clones in this sample may be carry-over from other donors' samples. The chain joins TRBV27 to TRBJ2-2; TCRdb picks TRBD1, but there is no DNA to check that call. The CDR3 sequence: CASSPQGSYTGELFF.